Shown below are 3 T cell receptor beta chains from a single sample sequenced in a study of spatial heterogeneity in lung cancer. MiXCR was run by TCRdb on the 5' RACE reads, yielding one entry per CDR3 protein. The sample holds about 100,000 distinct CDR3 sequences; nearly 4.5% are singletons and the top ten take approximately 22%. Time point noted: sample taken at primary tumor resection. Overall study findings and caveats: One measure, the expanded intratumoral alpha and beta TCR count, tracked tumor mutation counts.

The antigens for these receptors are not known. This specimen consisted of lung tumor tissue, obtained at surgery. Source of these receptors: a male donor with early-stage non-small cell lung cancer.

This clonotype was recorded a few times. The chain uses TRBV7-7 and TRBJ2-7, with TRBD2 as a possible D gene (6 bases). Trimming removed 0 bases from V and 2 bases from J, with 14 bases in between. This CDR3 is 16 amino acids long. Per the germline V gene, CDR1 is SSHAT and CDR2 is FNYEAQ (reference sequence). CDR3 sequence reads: CASSLAGGTETYEQYF. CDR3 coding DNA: TGTGCCAGCAGCTTAGCGGGGGGAACGGAAACCTACGAGCAGTACTTC.

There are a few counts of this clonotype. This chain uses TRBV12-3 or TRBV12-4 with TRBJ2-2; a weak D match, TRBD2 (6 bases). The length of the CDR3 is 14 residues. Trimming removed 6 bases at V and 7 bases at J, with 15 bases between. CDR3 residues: CASSLQAGGGELFF. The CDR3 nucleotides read TGTGCCAGCAGCCTGCAGGCCGGGGGCGGGGAGCTGTTTTTT.

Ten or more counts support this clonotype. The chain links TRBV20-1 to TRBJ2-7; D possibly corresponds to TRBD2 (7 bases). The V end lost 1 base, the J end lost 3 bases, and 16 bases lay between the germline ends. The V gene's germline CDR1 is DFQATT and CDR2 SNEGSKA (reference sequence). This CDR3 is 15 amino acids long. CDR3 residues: CSARGSGGDNYEQYF. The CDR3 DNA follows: TGCAGTGCTAGAGGGTCGGGGGGCGATAACTACGAGCAGTACTTC.